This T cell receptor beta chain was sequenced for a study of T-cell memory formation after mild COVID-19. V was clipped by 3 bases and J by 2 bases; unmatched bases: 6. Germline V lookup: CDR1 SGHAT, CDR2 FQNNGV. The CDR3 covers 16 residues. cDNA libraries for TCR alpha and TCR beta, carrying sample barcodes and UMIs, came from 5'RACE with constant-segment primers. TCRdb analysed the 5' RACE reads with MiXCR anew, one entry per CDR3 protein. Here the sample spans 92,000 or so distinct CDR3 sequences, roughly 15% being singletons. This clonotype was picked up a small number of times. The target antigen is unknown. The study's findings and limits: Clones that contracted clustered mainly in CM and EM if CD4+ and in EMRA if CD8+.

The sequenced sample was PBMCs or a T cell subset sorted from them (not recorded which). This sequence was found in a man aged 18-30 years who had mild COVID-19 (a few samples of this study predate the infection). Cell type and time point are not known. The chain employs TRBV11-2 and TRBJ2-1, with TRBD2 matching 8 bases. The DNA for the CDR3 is TGTGCCAGCAGCTTGGGGCCAGCGGGGGCCTACAATGAGCAGTTCTTC. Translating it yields CASSLGPAGAYNEQFF.